The clone carrying this TCR beta chain was picked up one time. This entry comes from a study of blood T cell repertoires in COVID-19. Study-wide background: T cells, B-cell-depleted T cells, or PBMCs provided the cDNA or gDNA that served as material.

Original data processing: How many nucleated cells were present was estimated from reference gene primer amplification. The assay was immunoSEQ multiplex PCR, and TCRdb's table has in-frame clones only and misses some. Clone size and the V and J calls come from that table; the DNA yielded D and trimming. The table lists under 250,000 clones, more than 70% of them singletons. Sequencing input: peripheral blood. The TCR comes from a man older than 75 with acute or convalescent COVID-19.

The CDR3, as DNA: TGTGCCAGCAGCAGAGACCCCAGCGGGGGGCTTCAAGAGACCCAGTACTTC. This sequence encodes CASSRDPSGGLQETQYF. The V gene is TRBV9, the J gene TRBJ2-5, with 9 bases that match TRBD2. The CDR3 is 17 amino acids. J was trimmed by 2 bases and V by 4 bases; bases with no gene match: 12. CDR1 and CDR2 from the germline V gene are SGDLS and YYNGEE.